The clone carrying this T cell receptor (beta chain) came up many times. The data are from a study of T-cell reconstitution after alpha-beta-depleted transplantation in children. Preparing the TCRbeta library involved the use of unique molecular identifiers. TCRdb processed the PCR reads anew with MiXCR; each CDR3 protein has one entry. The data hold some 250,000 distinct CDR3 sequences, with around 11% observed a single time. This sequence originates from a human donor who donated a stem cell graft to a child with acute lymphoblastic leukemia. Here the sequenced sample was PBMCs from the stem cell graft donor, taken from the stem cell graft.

CDR3 in DNA: TGCGCCAGCAGCTTGGAGATACTCAACACTGAAGCTTTCTTT. Translating it yields CASSLEILNTEAFF. The rearrangement joins TRBV5-1 to TRBJ1-1; D unclear. The CDR3 spans 14 residues. V lost 0 bases and J lost 2, with 8 bases in between. Looked up from germline, CDR1 is SGHRS and CDR2 is YFSETQ.